These 32 T cell receptor beta chains were all obtained from the same sample, sequenced in a study of T cell repertoires in cytomegalovirus infection. These TCRs' antigens remain unknown. TCRdb reprocessed the reads with MiXCR, giving one entry per CDR3 protein. Of approximately 110,000 distinct CDR3 sequences listed, under 50% are singletons. Sequencing was performed on CD8+ T cells from cultured PBMCs, taken from culture after CMV antigen stimulation. All receptors come from a human donor in good health (CMV status not recorded). Some clones in this sample may be carry-over from other donors' samples.

The chain recombines TRBV7-6 with TRBJ2-3; a weak D match, TRBD2 (6 bases). Germline V gene lookup returns CDR1 SGHVS and CDR2 FNYEAQ. V lost 7 bases and J 5 bases, leaving 16 bases between the germline ends. The CDR3 is 14 residues long. Here the CDR3 reads CASTLGAGGDTQYF. The CDR3 DNA reads TGTGCCAGCACCTTGGGTGCCGGGGGAGATACGCAGTATTTT.

CDR3 in amino acids: CASIAGIAGGVDTQYF. The CDR3 DNA is TGTGCCAGCATCGCGGGAATAGCGGGAGGGGTCGATACGCAGTATTTT. This chain links TRBV12-3 or TRBV12-4 with TRBJ2-3, with TRBD2 matching over 11 bases. V was pared by 7 bases and J by 6 bases, with 12 bases of the junction left unmatched. This CDR3 is built from 16 residues.

This clonotype was seen a handful of times. The chain uses TRBV7-9 and TRBJ2-1; 8 bases line up with TRBD2. The CDR3 has 16 residues. With 5 bases clipped from V and 1 base from J, the junction kept 7 bases outside the gene matches. The germline V gene has CDR1 SEHNR and CDR2 FQNEAQ (reference sequence). The chain's CDR3 is CASSGKRGTSYNEQFF. As DNA, the CDR3 is TGTGCCAGCAGCGGTAAGCGGGGGACATCCTACAATGAGCAGTTCTTC.

This chain connects TRBV7-8 to TRBJ2-1, with D tentatively TRBD1 (6 bases). CDR1 SGHVS and CDR2 FQNEAQ come from the germline V gene. The CDR3 runs 12 residues. V was trimmed by 5 bases and J by 9 bases, leaving 11 bases between them. The CDR3 loop reads CASSHGTSEQFF. The CDR3 DNA reads TGTGCCAGCAGCCATGGGACAAGTGAGCAGTTCTTC.

This rearrangement joins TRBV27 to TRBJ1-3; D unresolved. This CDR3 region has 14 residues. Germline CDR1 MNHEY, CDR2 SMNVEV (reference sequence). V shed 5 bases and J shed 0 bases, with 8 bases lying between them. The CDR3 is CASSPQISGNTIYF. In DNA form, the CDR3 reads TGTGCCAGCAGTCCACAGATCTCTGGAAACACCATATATTTT.

The chain uses TRBV7-6 and TRBJ2-2; TRBD1 aligns across 7 bases. The CDR3 sequence is 13 residues long. The germline V gene has CDR1 SGHVS and CDR2 FNYEAQ. V shed 4 bases and J 5 bases; nucleotides not matched to a gene: 1. CDR3 loop: CASSSQGTGELFF. DNA of the CDR3: TGTGCCAGCAGCTCACAGGGGACCGGGGAGCTGTTTTTT.

The CDR3 DNA follows: TGTGCCAGCAGTTTAGCCACAGGGGGGGTCGACGCTTTCTTT. Protein sequence: CASSLATGGVDAFF. The gene calls are TRBV12-3 or TRBV12-4 and TRBJ1-1, with TRBD1 matching over 8 bases. The V segment lost 0 bases and the J segment 11 bases; nucleotides outside the gene matches: 8. This CDR3 region has 14 residues.

The chain combines TRBV7-9 with TRBJ2-7, with TRBD1 identical over 9 bases. V lost 8 bases to trimming and J lost 3 bases; unmatched junction nucleotides: 11. From germline, CDR1 is SEHNR and CDR2 FQNEAQ (reference sequence). The CDR3 sequence is 15 residues long. The CDR3 sequence: CASSAGTGLYYEQYF. The CDR3 nucleotides read TGTGCCAGCTCGGCCGGGACAGGGCTGTACTACGAGCAGTACTTC.

The V call is TRBV4-1, the J call TRBJ2-1, with D possibly being TRBD2 (5 bases). Germline V gene sequence: CDR1 MGHRA, CDR2 YSYEKL. The CDR3 totals 17 residues. V shed 1 base and J shed 1 base, with 14 bases lying between them. CDR3 sequence: CASSQVTGVWSYNEQFF. CDR3 in DNA: TGCGCCAGCAGCCAAGTTACCGGGGTTTGGTCCTACAATGAGCAGTTCTTC.

The chain is built from TRBV2 and TRBJ1-2, with TRBD1 as a possible D gene (6 bases). Looked up from germline, CDR1 is SNHLY and CDR2 is FYNNEI. CDR3 size: 17 residues. Trimming removed 6 bases from V and 0 bases from J, with 20 bases in between. CDR3 region: CASSGTTNRQANYGYTF. The CDR3 DNA is TGTGCCAGCAGCGGGACAACCAACCGTCAAGCTAACTATGGCTACACCTTC.

The rearrangement joins TRBV7-6 to TRBJ1-1, with D hard to call. The V end lost 0 bases, the J end lost 8 bases, and 10 bases lay between the germline ends. Germline V gene lookup returns CDR1 SGHVS and CDR2 FNYEAQ. The CDR3 sequence is 13 residues long. The CDR3 DNA reads as TGTGCCAGCAGCTTAGCCACGGTTACCGAAGCTTTCTTT. Translation gives CASSLATVTEAFF.

The chain uses TRBV7-9 and TRBJ2-3; TRBD2 matches 8 bases. The CDR3 spans 17 residues. CDR1 and CDR2 from the germline V gene are SEHNR and FQNEAQ (reference sequence). V lost 0 bases and J lost 2; bases outside the gene matches: 7. The CDR3 spells CASSLAKAGVNTDTQYF. The CDR3 DNA is TGTGCCAGCAGCTTAGCGAAAGCGGGGGTCAACACAGATACGCAGTATTTT.

This clonotype was seen more than once but under ten times. The genes are TRBV28 and TRBJ2-3, with 8 bases fitting TRBD1. Germline V gene data show CDR1 as MDHEN and CDR2 as SYDVKM. The junction had 20 bases not matched to a gene; V was cut back by 3 bases and J by 0 bases. The CDR3 runs to 21 residues. Here the CDR3 reads CASSFPTGGGQDLPSTDTQYF. The CDR3 DNA sequence: TGTGCCAGCAGTTTCCCAACAGGAGGGGGACAGGATCTGCCTAGCACAGATACGCAGTATTTT.

J is TRBJ2-7 and V is TRBV6-1; 7 nucleotides match TRBD2. Germline lookup yields CDR1 MNHNS and CDR2 SASEGT. The CDR3 is 15 residues long. Trimming took 4 bases from V and 5 from J; bases not matched to a gene: 11. The CDR3 loop reads CASSGFGGGDDEQYF. In nucleotides, the CDR3 is TGTGCCAGCAGTGGCTTCGGCGGGGGTGACGACGAGCAGTACTTC.

This clonotype was recorded a few times. The chain uses TRBV7-2 and TRBJ1-2, with 10 bases fitting TRBD1. Germline V gene data show CDR1 as SGHTA and CDR2 as FQGNSA. The CDR3 extends over 15 amino acids. With V trimmed by 3 bases and J by 1 base, 2 bases remained unmatched. Written as DNA, the CDR3 is TGTGCCAGCAGCTTGGACAGGGGGGATAACTATGGCTACACCTTC. Its translation is CASSLDRGDNYGYTF.

This clonotype was counted only a few times. J is TRBJ2-2 and V is TRBV7-8, with 7 bases aligning to TRBD1. CDR3 length equals 17 residues. Trimming cost V 1 base and J 4 bases; bases outside gene matches: 9. CDR1 is SGHVS and CDR2 is FQNEAQ in the germline V gene. The CDR3 DNA is TGTGCCAGCAGCTTAGTTGAAGGACAGGTGATCACCGGGGAGCTGTTTTTT. It encodes CASSLVEGQVITGELFF.

This rearrangement joins TRBV7-2 to TRBJ2-5; 12 nucleotides line up with TRBD1. The CDR3 covers 17 residues. V was clipped by 2 bases and J by 7 bases; unmatched bases: 11. CDR1 is SGHTA and CDR2 is FQGNSA in the germline V gene. CDR3 nucleotide sequence: TGTGCCAGCAGCTTAAAGGGGACAGGGGGCGCTCCGAGGACCCAGTACTTC. Translating gives CASSLKGTGGAPRTQYF. The whole variable domain, remainder taken from reference TRBV7-2 and TRBJ2-5, is GAGVSQSPSNKVTEKGKDVELRCDPISGHTALYWYRQSLGQGLEFLIYFQGNSAPDKSGLPSDRFSAERTGGSVSTLTIQRTQQEDSAVYLCASSLKGTGGAPRTQYFGPGTRLLVL.

This clonotype has a single count. The chain links TRBV5-6 to TRBJ2-5; TRBD1 matches at 8 bases. The CDR3 sequence is 15 residues long. V lost 0 bases, J lost 1 base, and 2 bases stayed unmatched. The germline CDR1 and CDR2 sequences are SGHDT and YYEEEE. CDR3 in amino acids: CASSLGTGIQETQYF. In nucleotides, the CDR3 is TGTGCCAGCAGCTTGGGGACAGGGATCCAAGAGACCCAGTACTTC.

In this sample, this clonotype turned up a few times. J is TRBJ1-1 and V is TRBV19; D is possibly TRBD1 (6 bases). This CDR3 comprises 14 residues. Trimming pared 5 bases from V and 1 base from J, leaving 11 bases between. Germline lookup yields CDR1 LNHDA and CDR2 SQIVND (reference sequence). The CDR3 DNA sequence: TGTGCCAGTAGTCCCGGGACACCGAACACTGAAGCTTTCTTT. This encodes CASSPGTPNTEAFF.

The V and J genes are TRBV7-9 and TRBJ2-5; perhaps TRBD1 as D (5 bases). The V gene lost 4 bases and the J gene lost 1 base, with 10 bases spanning the gap. This CDR3 has 14 amino acids. CDR1 is SEHNR and CDR2 is FQNEAQ in the germline V gene (reference sequence). CDR3 region: CASSSDSFQETQYF. In DNA, the CDR3 is TGTGCCAGCAGCTCAGACAGCTTCCAAGAGACCCAGTACTTC.

The chain combines TRBV2 with TRBJ2-7; D tentatively fits TRBD1 or TRBD2 (5 bases each). CDR3 size: 14 residues. Germline values: CDR1 SNHLY, CDR2 FYNNEI. V was trimmed by 6 bases and J by 4 bases, leaving 16 bases between them. CDR3 region: CASSPGDRGYEQYF. CDR3 bases: TGTGCCAGCAGCCCCGGGGACCGTGGATACGAGCAGTACTTC.

This chain joins TRBV5-6 and TRBJ2-7, with D possibly TRBD1 on 6 matching bases. Trimming took off 9 bases at V and 2 bases at J, with 18 bases between the two ends. CDR1 is SGHDT and CDR2 is YYEEEE in the germline V gene. The CDR3 sequence is 14 residues long. The CDR3 bases are TGTGCCACTACGTTCGGGACATCACCCTACGAGCAGTACTTC. Translation: CATTFGTSPYEQYF.

This rearrangement joins TRBV12-3 or TRBV12-4 to TRBJ2-3; TRBD1 might be the D (6 bases). This CDR3 spans 13 amino acids. V was clipped by 3 bases and J by 5 bases, with 9 bases between them. CDR3 in amino acids: CASSFSGVDTQYF. The CDR3 bases are TGTGCCAGCAGTTTTTCAGGGGTAGATACGCAGTATTTT.

DNA of the CDR3: TGTGCCAGCAGTTTCGAACCGGGACAGAACTACGAGCAGTACTTC. This sequence encodes CASSFEPGQNYEQYF. V and J are TRBV7-6 and TRBJ2-7, with TRBD1 matching 7 bases. V lost 6 bases, J lost 3 bases, and 11 bases stayed unmatched. In germline, CDR1 is SGHVS, CDR2 FNYEAQ. The CDR3 has 15 amino acids.

This clonotype is a singleton in its sample. The genes are TRBV7-3 and TRBJ2-1; 10 positions match TRBD2. V was pared by 2 bases and J by 9 bases, with 7 bases of the junction left unmatched. Germline V gene sequence: CDR1 SGHTA, CDR2 FQGTGA. The CDR3 consists of 15 residues. CDR3 residues: CASSLVQRGGREQFF. The CDR3, as DNA: TGTGCCAGCAGCTTAGTGCAGCGGGGGGGCCGTGAGCAGTTCTTC. The whole variable domain, filled in from reference TRBV7-3 and TRBJ2-1, reads GAGVSQTPSNKVTEKGKYVELRCDPISGHTALYWYRQSLGQGPEFLIYFQGTGAADDSGLPNDRFFAVRPEGSVSTLKIQRTERGDSAVYLCASSLVQRGGREQFFGPGTRLTVL.

The chain couples TRBV12-3 or TRBV12-4 to TRBJ1-1; no reliable D call. The CDR3 runs to 13 residues. V was pared by 3 bases and J by 3 bases, with 8 bases between. The CDR3 DNA reads TGTGCCAGCAGTTTTCGGCAGGACACTGAAGCTTTCTTT. Translated, it gives CASSFRQDTEAFF.

This clonotype was counted only a few times. The chain couples TRBV11-1 to TRBJ2-7, with a possible D match to TRBD1 (5 bases). This CDR3 comprises 16 residues. Looked up from germline, CDR1 is SGHAT and CDR2 is FQDESV (reference sequence). Trimming pared 3 bases from V and 0 bases from J, leaving 15 bases between. CDR3 amino acids: CASSFDRQPSSYEQYF. The DNA of the CDR3 is TGTGCCAGCAGCTTCGACAGACAGCCGAGCTCCTACGAGCAGTACTTC.

This clonotype was observed at least ten times. This sequence joins TRBV7-8 and TRBJ2-3; unclear D gene. This CDR3 spans 15 amino acids. Trimming pared 3 bases from V and 4 bases from J, leaving 14 bases between. Per the germline V gene, CDR1 is SGHVS and CDR2 is FQNEAQ. In nucleotides, the CDR3 is TGTGCCAGCAGCTTCCTACCGAGTGGGCCAGATACGCAGTATTTT. The encoded protein is CASSFLPSGPDTQYF.

This sequence joins TRBV27 and TRBJ2-1; no firm D call. Germline V gene data show CDR1 as MNHEY and CDR2 as SMNVEV (reference sequence). CDR3 length: 15 residues. Trimming removed 6 bases from V and 0 bases from J, with 12 bases in between. CDR3 protein: CASSPKYHSYNEQFF. The CDR3 nucleotides read TGTGCCAGCAGCCCCAAGTACCACTCCTACAATGAGCAGTTCTTC.

This clonotype was counted only a few times. Written as DNA, the CDR3 is TGTGCCAGCAGCTTAGCTCCGCGAGGGGGCGACGGCTACACCTTC. Encoded protein: CASSLAPRGGDGYTF. The V gene is TRBV7-2, the J gene TRBJ1-2, with 7 bases identical to TRBD1. The V and J ends lost 0 bases and 8 bases, in that order; junction bases with no gene match: 9. Per germline, CDR1 SGHTA and CDR2 FQGNSA. The CDR3 has 15 amino acids.

The rearrangement links TRBV9 to TRBJ1-1; 11 positions agree with TRBD1. CDR1 and CDR2 (germline): SGDLS, YYNGEE. V was pared by 4 bases and J by 5 bases, with 10 bases of the junction left unmatched. CDR3 length equals 16 residues. For the CDR3, the DNA is TGTGCCAGCAGCACCCAGGTGGGACAGGGGGAGACTGAAGCTTTCTTT. It is translated as CASSTQVGQGETEAFF.

The chain links TRBV4-1 to TRBJ1-2, with 7 bases aligning to TRBD1. The J segment lost 3 bases and the V segment lost 3 bases, leaving 4 bases of the junction unmatched. This CDR3 has 14 residues. In germline, CDR1 is MGHRA, CDR2 YSYEKL. In DNA, the CDR3 is TGCGCCAGCAGCCACACTACAGGGGACTATGGCTACACCTTC. Its protein product is CASSHTTGDYGYTF.